This T cell receptor beta chain is drawn from a study of response to subunit inactivated influenza vaccine. General study results and limits: Authors suggested each seasonal influenza vaccination recruits few new T cells.

This clonotype was seen a few times. The target antigen is unknown. Trimming removed 9 bases from V and 0 bases from J; junction bases left unmatched: 5. The CDR3 contains 14 residues. Germline values: CDR1 MDHEN, CDR2 SYDVKM. Using its own MiXCR run on the RT-PCR reads, TCRdb lists one record per CDR3 protein. The sample comprises hundreds of thousands of distinct CDR3 sequences, approximately 15% of which are singletons, and around 10% rests with the top ten. The specimen comprised PBMCs from blood, sampled 11 to 12 days after vaccination. The V and J genes are TRBV28 and TRBJ2-1; 7 bases are shared with TRBD2. This receptor was identified in a man in his fifties or sixties who received an inactivated influenza vaccine. The CDR3 loop reads CASFGGSSYNEQFF. In DNA form, the CDR3 reads TGTGCCAGTTTCGGGGGGAGCTCCTACAATGAGCAGTTCTTC.